This TCR beta chain was observed in a study of OX40 agonist ivuxolimab in advanced cancers. General observations from the study: No antigen was identified for the clonally expanded peripheral T cells. Both blood CD4+ and CD8+ T cells showed clonal growth by week 6 at 0.1 to 3.0 mg/kg. There were also nonresponders showing low normalized T-cell clonal expansion.

This CDR3 has 15 amino acids. Germline CDR1 MNHNY, CDR2 SVGAGI (reference sequence). The V segment lost 4 bases and the J segment 1 base; nucleotides outside the gene matches: 3. TCRdb keeps only in-frame clones here, not all; method: immunoSEQ multiplex PCR. The table lists 20,000 to 30,000 clones, around 80% of them singletons. Turning to this clone: What it recognizes is unknown.

This rearrangement joins TRBV6-6 to TRBJ2-7, with 11 bases identical to TRBD2. The starting material was CD4+ or CD8+ T cells sorted from blood, obtained in a trial of the OX40 agonist ivuxolimab. This TCR came from an adult with an advanced solid tumor such as melanoma, head and neck, liver or kidney cancer. As DNA, the CDR3 is TGTGCCAGCAGTTCCGGGACTAGCGGATCCTACGAGCAGTACTTC. This gives the protein CASSSGTSGSYEQYF.